This TCR beta chain comes out of a study of radiotherapy plus CTLA-4 blockade in lung cancer. V was trimmed by 3 bases and J by 2 bases, leaving 14 bases between them. This CDR3 spans 15 amino acids. Germline V lookup: CDR1 SGHTA, CDR2 FQGNSA. Clones were sequenced by immunoSEQ multiplex PCR, and TCRdb holds only the in-frame ones, with some missing. The repertoire holds under 90,000 clones, with roughly 78% as singletons. The chain combines TRBV7-2 with TRBJ2-7; TRBD1 or TRBD2 may be the D gene (6 bases each). This specimen consisted of peripheral blood, obtained from a patient treated with radiotherapy plus ipilimumab. The TCR was taken from a human donor with non-small cell lung cancer that progressed on radiotherapy plus ipilimumab. CDR3 loop: CASSFSGGGPYEQYF. In nucleotides, the CDR3 is TGTGCCAGCAGCTTTAGCGGAGGGGGGCCCTACGAGCAGTACTTC.